One and the same sample provided the 7 T cell receptor beta chains below, sequenced in a study of T cell responses to AZD1222 COVID-19 vaccine. Produced via immunoSEQ multiplex PCR; TCRdb's table is partial and in-frame only. The table shows about 150,000 clones, with more than 85% occurring only once. The material was peripheral blood, obtained 28 days after the second AZD1222 dose. Every receptor here comes from an adult who received the AZD1222 COVID-19 vaccine.

The V and J genes are TRBV12-3 or TRBV12-4 and TRBJ1-1; D call uncertain. The CDR3 contains 13 residues. V gave up 5 bases and J gave up 6 bases, with 13 bases separating them. The CDR3 loop reads CASSPTLGAEAFF. CDR3 in DNA: TGTGCCAGCAGTCCAACATTGGGCGCTGAAGCTTTCTTT.

The V call is TRBV7-2, the J call TRBJ2-1; D is undetermined. The germline V and J ends were trimmed by 5 bases and 6 bases, with 14 bases remaining between them. This CDR3 comprises 14 residues. Germline V gene sequence: CDR1 SGHTA, CDR2 FQGNSA. In nucleotides, the CDR3 is TGTGCCAGCAGCCCTCTGTGGCCCGGCAATGAGCAGTTCTTC. The encoded protein is CASSPLWPGNEQFF. Supplemented by reference TRBV7-2 and TRBJ2-1, the full variable domain reads GAGVSQSPSNKVTEKGKDVELRCDPISGHTALYWYRQSLGQGLEFLIYFQGNSAPDKSGLPSDRFSAERTGGSVSTLTIQRTQQEDSAVYLCASSPLWPGNEQFFGPGTRLTVL.

The chain couples TRBV18 to TRBJ1-3; 7 nucleotides match TRBD1. CDR1 KGHSH and CDR2 LQKENI come from the germline V gene. V shed 3 bases, J shed 0 bases, and the junction held 5 bases outside the gene matches. The CDR3 runs to 16 residues. CDR3 loop: CASSPMGQNSGNTIYF. The DNA for the CDR3 is TGTGCCAGCTCACCCATGGGACAGAACTCTGGAAACACCATATATTTT.

This sequence joins TRBV27 and TRBJ2-2; D not certain. The CDR3 runs 15 residues. Germline CDR1 and CDR2: MNHEY and SMNVEV (reference sequence). V was trimmed by 1 base and J by 1 base, leaving 7 bases between them. The DNA of the CDR3 is TGTGCCAGCAGTTTATACACAGTGAACACCGGGGAGCTGTTTTTT. Its protein product is CASSLYTVNTGELFF.

The J gene is TRBJ2-2, the V gene TRBV5-1; the D is unclear. V was shortened by 2 bases and J by 4 bases, with 6 bases between the two germline ends. From germline, CDR1 is SGHRS and CDR2 YFSETQ. The CDR3 covers 13 residues. CDR3 DNA: TGCGCCAGCAGCTTCGAGGTCACCGGGGAGCTGTTTTTT. Residues: CASSFEVTGELFF.

This chain uses TRBV19 with TRBJ2-1; 13 nucleotides match TRBD2. The V segment lost 7 bases and the J segment 4 bases; nucleotides outside the gene matches: 7. This CDR3 is 16 amino acids long. From germline, CDR1 is LNHDA and CDR2 SQIVND (reference sequence). The CDR3 nucleotides are TGTGCCAGTAACCCAGGGACTAGCGGGATTTACAATGAGCAGTTCTTC. The encoded protein is CASNPGTSGIYNEQFF.

The V and J genes are TRBV7-6 and TRBJ2-3; D possibly corresponds to TRBD1 (5 bases). Germline lookup yields CDR1 SGHVS and CDR2 FNYEAQ. The CDR3 length is 16 residues. Trimming removed 0 bases at V and 5 bases at J, with 15 bases between. The CDR3 spells CASSLAHRRVRDTQYF. CDR3 bases: TGTGCCAGCAGCTTAGCGCATCGCAGGGTTCGAGATACGCAGTATTTT.